This T cell receptor (beta chain) was profiled in a study of vaccination effects on CD4 cells after COVID-19. Using immunoSEQ multiplex PCR, the repertoire was profiled, and TCRdb retains in-frame clones only, with some absent. This sample yields approximately 61,000 clones, of which around 73% are seen a single time; approximately 4.5% belongs to the top ten. Culturing for around 10 days preceded CD4+ T cell isolation. Each participant was given two doses of one vaccine (BNT162b2 or mRNA-1273). Comment on this clone: The antigen remains unidentified.

The sequenced sample was CD4+ T cells from PBMCs cultured without peptide, obtained after COVID-19 vaccination. This receptor was obtained from a human donor who received a COVID-19 vaccine.

The CDR3 nucleotides are TGTGCCAGCAGCCCGTTTACTATCGGAAGGGACGGCAGATATGGCTACACCTTC. Amino acid sequence: CASSPFTIGRDGRYGYTF. The V call is TRBV5-4, the J call TRBJ1-2; TRBD1 is a possible D gene (5 bases). With 4 bases removed from V and 5 bases from J, the gap between germline ends came to 27 bases. The CDR3 contains 18 residues. The germline gives CDR1 SGHNT, CDR2 YYREEE (reference sequence).